Described below is a single T cell receptor beta chain sequence and its context. This CDR3 is 13 amino acids long. With 5 bases clipped from V and 10 bases from J, the junction kept 11 bases outside the gene matches. The germline V gene has CDR1 GTSNPN and CDR2 SVGIG (reference sequence). RNA was extracted and reverse transcribed into cDNA as the sequencing template. Clones were read by immunoSEQ multiplex PCR, and TCRdb kept only the in-frame ones, dropping some. This sample has approximately 140,000 clones, with 45% to 60% found just once. The data stem from a study of CD8+ T cells in alopecia areata. Lesional scalp punch biopsies and peripheral blood came from alopecia areata patients.

This chain joins TRBV30 and TRBJ2-4; 7 nucleotides agree with TRBD1. The TCR was taken from a human donor with alopecia areata. The specimen sequenced was CD4+ T cells sorted from blood. The CDR3 is CAWVGPDRLIQYF. The CDR3 coding sequence is TGTGCCTGGGTCGGCCCGGACAGGCTGATTCAGTACTTC.